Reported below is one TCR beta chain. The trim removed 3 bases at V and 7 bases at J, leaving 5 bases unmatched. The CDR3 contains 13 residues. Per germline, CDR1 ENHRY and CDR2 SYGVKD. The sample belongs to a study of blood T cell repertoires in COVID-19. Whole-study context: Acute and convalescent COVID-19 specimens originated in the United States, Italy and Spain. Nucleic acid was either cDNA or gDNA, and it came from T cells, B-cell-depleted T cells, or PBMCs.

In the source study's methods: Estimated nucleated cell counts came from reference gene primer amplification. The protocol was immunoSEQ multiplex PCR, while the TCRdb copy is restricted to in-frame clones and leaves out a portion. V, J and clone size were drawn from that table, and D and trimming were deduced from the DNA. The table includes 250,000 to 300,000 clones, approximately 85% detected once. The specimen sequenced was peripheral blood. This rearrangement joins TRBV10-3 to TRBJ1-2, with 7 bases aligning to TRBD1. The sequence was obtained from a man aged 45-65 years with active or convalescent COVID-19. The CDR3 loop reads CAISDNRGRGYTF. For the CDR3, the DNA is TGTGCCATCAGTGACAACAGGGGACGTGGCTACACCTTC.